Reported below is one T cell receptor (beta chain). This CDR3 is built from 14 residues. V gave up 4 bases and J gave up 2 bases; unmatched junction bases: 1. Germline-derived CDR1 and CDR2 are MNHNY and SVGAGI (reference sequence). This record comes from a study of blood T cell repertoires in COVID-19. Study overall: The study drew acute and convalescent COVID-19 samples from the United States, Italy and Spain. T cells, B-cell-depleted T cells, or PBMCs supplied cDNA or gDNA.

Seattle's cohort entered during active infection and was followed longitudinally. Original processing notes: Quantification of nucleated cells was approximated via reference gene primer amplification. Profiling relied on immunoSEQ multiplex PCR, and the TCRdb table lists in-frame clones only, not all of them. V and J calls and clone size come straight from that table; D and trimming were deduced from the DNA. This table has 75,000 to 95,000 clones, roughly nine tenths appearing once. Material: peripheral blood. The V gene is TRBV6-6, the J gene TRBJ1-5, with TRBD1 matching 8 bases. This TCR came from a woman aged 55-69 years with COVID-19, enrolled during active disease. The CDR3 DNA is TGTGCCAGCAGTTCACAGGGGGGCAATCAGCCCCAGCATTTT. This codes for CASSSQGGNQPQHF.